This T cell receptor (beta chain) was recorded in a study of blood T cells in healthy people across ages (dated by TCRdb to 2013 to 2016). Context from the whole study: In model experiments, template switching captured about one uniquely barcoded TCR beta cDNA molecule for every two T cells. For two donors (one aged 18 to 29 and one aged 80 or older), the study analyzed two additional independent replicas of 1 million unique cDNA reads from the same blood draw. To track age-related changes in TCR beta repertoire diversity, the study relied on deep sequencing normalized with unique cDNA molecular identifiers. The donors were divided into four age groups: young (average around 16 years), middle-aged (approximately 39), aged (approximately 62) and long-lived (roughly 88). To avoid experimental bias, donors of different ages were spread randomly across the sequencing lanes. What the study reported, not specific to this receptor: Bulk unsorted PBMC profiling prevented conclusive comparison of naive and antigen-experienced compartments. Compared with the aged group, more naive CD4+ T cells, fewer expanded clones and increased TCR diversity were shown by the long-lived group, suggesting age selection. The CMV infection status of donors was not known, potentially confounding age-related changes in expanded clonotypes. Estimates of total diversity based on one million sequenced T cells were regarded as lower bounds and as underestimates. A strong correlation was found between observed TCR beta diversity and the percentage of naive T cells measured by flow cytometry. As age increased, observed TCR beta diversity per million T cells dropped in a roughly linear way, and a significant reduction was already evident by age about 40.

The approximately 41 donors, aged 6 to 90 years, were systemically healthy Caucasian individuals from Russia. About 9.8 milliliters of peripheral blood were drawn from each donor into EDTA-treated Vacutainer tubes. PBMCs were isolated by Ficoll-Paque density-gradient centrifugation, with at least 6.5 million obtained per sample. Trizol reagent was used to extract total RNA from PBMCs, with at least 5 micrograms per sample. Naive CD45RAhigh/CD27high T cell percentages were measured by flow cytometry on a PBMC aliquot from every donor. The method was 5' RACE. This sample was sequenced with an Illumina HiSeq 2500. A second PCR of 7 to 11 cycles was run with a J-beta primer mix and a sample-barcoded 5' primer. Each TCR beta cDNA molecule received a unique molecular identifier from a template-switch 5' adaptor carrying 12 random nucleotides. Each sample yielded at least 2.5 million CDR3-containing paired-end reads. All of the RNA was converted into first-strand cDNA using the Mint cDNA synthesis kit, with a TRBC-specific oligonucleotide serving as the primer. After uracil-DNA glycosylase treatment, a first 18-cycle PCR used universal primers M1SS and BC2_uni_R on all cDNA. In the original analysis: Normalization of each sample was performed by random selection of 1 million high-quality reads, each carrying a distinct molecular identifier. Instead of being binned into consensus sequences, reads with shared molecular identifiers were discarded. MiTCR, run with a Q25 quality threshold and the strictest error-elimination algorithm, handled CDR3 identification, clonotype clustering and error correction. Lower-bound total TCR beta diversity was estimated with a nonparametric unseen species model using Euler transformation. TCRdb handled the public reads itself, with Q25 trimming in fastp and clone calling in MiXCR, and kept productive beta chains. Here each entry gathers all rows of one CDR3 protein and keeps the most common genes and DNA. For this entry, the V and J calls and clone size follow TCRdb and not the study's own pipeline. A total of about 2 million distinct CDR3 sequences appear in this sample, 49% of them only once. Together, the top ten hold approximately 2.1% of the sample.

The sample holds a few counts of this clonotype. The antigen this receptor binds is unknown. No much larger clonotype is one base removed from it; base qualities were not supplied. For this chain, trimming is 3 bases at the V end and 7 bases at the J end, and the number of junction bases without a gene match is 9. From the cysteine up to the phenylalanine, the CDR3 has a length of 15 residues. Just CDR3 DNA is preserved here, 45 bases in frame from base 1. The receptor comes from a woman in her 40s in good health. Sample: blood. The V gene is TRBV12-3 or TRBV12-4 and the J gene is TRBJ2-3, with 8 middle bases fitting TRBD1. CDR3 reads: CASSFGAGGGNTQYF. The nucleotide sequence is TGTGCCAGCAGTTTTGGTGCAGGGGGCGGAAATACGCAGTATTTT.